Below, 10 T cell receptor beta chains from the same sample are listed, as sequenced in a study of human T cells and chemical hapten exposure (dated by TCRdb to about 2021). This specimen's time point label, interpreted: patch test 1, 2 weeks after DPC sensitization. In the paper's terms, the treatment or condition label means: therapeutic diphenylcyclopropenone sensitization with weekly scalp DPC. Library preparation used RACE. The sequencer was a NextSeq 500. The public sequencing data were trimmed at Q25 with fastp and processed into clonotypes with MiXCR by TCRdb, which kept only in-frame beta chains. Records with the same CDR3 protein are collapsed into one entry carrying the most frequent genes and DNA. The sample data list under 450,000 distinct CDR3 sequences, and around 4.8% of these were observed just once. The ten largest make up about 2.2% of the sample. Source: whole blood, taken in connection with sensitization to the hapten diphenylcyclopropenone (DPC). The origin of the receptors is a woman aged 45-59 years with alopecia areata. Some clones in this sample may be carry-over from other donors' samples.

V gene TRBV9 combines with J gene TRBJ1-2; 8 positions agree with TRBD1. In germline, CDR1 is SGDLS, CDR2 YYNGEE. This CDR3 spans 15 amino acids. Losses at the gene ends were 4 bases for V and 8 bases for J; bases not matched to a gene: 13. CDR3: CASSPQSGGRKGYTF. The CDR3 region has the DNA TGTGCCAGCAGCCCTCAGTCAGGGGGCCGAAAGGGCTACACCTTC. The full variable domain, completed using reference TRBV9 and TRBJ1-2, is DSGVTQTPKHLITATGQRVTLRCSPRSGDLSVYWYQQSLDQGLQFLIQYYNGEERAKGNILERFSAQQFPDLHSELNLSSLELGDSALYFCASSPQSGGRKGYTFGSGTRLTVV.

This clonotype appeared many times. V usage is TRBV12-3 or TRBV12-4 and J usage is TRBJ1-1; 7 bases match TRBD1. The CDR3 length is 15 residues. The junction had 9 bases not matched to a gene; V was cut back by 5 bases and J by 3 bases. As DNA, the CDR3 is TGTGCCAGCAGTCTCAGACAGGGAGGGTACACTGAAGCTTTCTTT. Translation: CASSLRQGGYTEAFF.

The chain joins TRBV20-1 to TRBJ2-1; TRBD2 matches at 11 bases. Unmatched junction bases numbered 6, after V lost 2 bases and J lost 9 bases. CDR3 size: 14 residues. Germline V gene sequence: CDR1 DFQATT, CDR2 SNEGSKA (reference sequence). Here the CDR3 DNA reads TGCAGTGCTAGACCGAGTACTAGCGGGGGTGAGCAGTTCTTC. This encodes CSARPSTSGGEQFF.

This clonotype was counted a few times. This sequence joins TRBV7-8 and TRBJ1-5; a weak D match, TRBD1 (5 bases). There are 15 residues in the CDR3. Germline V lookup: CDR1 SGHVS, CDR2 FQNEAQ. Trimming pared 3 bases from V and 2 bases from J, leaving 11 bases between. CDR3 sequence reads: CASSLSEQGNQPQHF. DNA for the CDR3: TGTGCCAGCAGCTTGAGTGAACAGGGCAATCAGCCCCAGCATTTT.

The table lists this clonotype with many counts. The chain couples TRBV11-2 to TRBJ2-7; D is perhaps TRBD2 (7 bases). The V and J ends lost 2 bases and 3 bases respectively, with 20 bases between them. Looked up from germline, CDR1 is SGHAT and CDR2 is FQNNGV. CDR3 length: 17 residues. The CDR3 spells CASSLSYPGDYLYEQYF. In nucleotides, the CDR3 is TGTGCCAGCAGCTTATCTTACCCAGGGGACTACCTCTACGAGCAGTACTTC.

This clonotype occurred many times. The chain joins TRBV11-2 to TRBJ2-3; D gene unclear. CDR1 is SGHAT, CDR2 FQNNGV, per germline. The CDR3 runs 16 residues. Trimming shortened V by 1 base and J by 4 bases, and 15 bases separated the two germline ends. This CDR3 is CASSLAHSLSADTQYF. The CDR3 DNA is TGTGCCAGCAGCTTAGCCCACTCCTTGAGCGCAGATACGCAGTATTTT.

This clonotype was detected ten times or more. CDR3 amino acids: CASSQTGDGTDTQYF. DNA of the CDR3: TGTGCCAGCAGTCAGACAGGGGATGGCACAGATACGCAGTATTTT. The chain has TRBV6-5 and TRBJ2-3; 8 positions agree with TRBD1. There are 15 residues in the CDR3. CDR1 and CDR2 (germline): MNHEY, SVGAGI. The V gene end was trimmed by 5 bases and the J gene end by 1 base; junction bases not matched to a gene: 5.

This clonotype was counted at least ten times. This chain links TRBV12-3 or TRBV12-4 with TRBJ1-1, with a possible D match to TRBD1 (6 bases). CDR3 length equals 17 residues. V lost 2 bases and J 2 bases, leaving 18 bases between the germline ends. CDR3 in DNA: TGTGCCAGCAGTTTAATACCCTGGACAGCCAGAAACACTGAAGCTTTCTTT. Its translation: CASSLIPWTARNTEAFF.

The sample holds a few counts of this clonotype. A much larger clonotype is one base distant, so this may be a read error. The genes are TRBV6-1 and TRBJ1-4; D is undetermined. The CDR3 covers 14 residues. Germline values: CDR1 MNHNS, CDR2 SASEGT. Here the CDR3 reads CANSEVVAAEKLFF. CDR3 coding DNA: TGTGCCAACAGTGAAGTGGTGGCGGCTGAAAAACTGTTTTTT.

This clonotype has ten or more counts. The chain recombines TRBV10-3 with TRBJ2-3; 11 positions agree with TRBD2. The CDR3 contains 17 residues. Germline values: CDR1 ENHRY, CDR2 SYGVKD. The trim removed 0 bases at V and 3 bases at J, leaving 5 bases unmatched. The CDR3 sequence: CAISESGLAVETDTQYF. DNA of the CDR3: TGTGCCATCAGTGAGTCGGGACTAGCGGTTGAGACAGATACGCAGTATTTT.